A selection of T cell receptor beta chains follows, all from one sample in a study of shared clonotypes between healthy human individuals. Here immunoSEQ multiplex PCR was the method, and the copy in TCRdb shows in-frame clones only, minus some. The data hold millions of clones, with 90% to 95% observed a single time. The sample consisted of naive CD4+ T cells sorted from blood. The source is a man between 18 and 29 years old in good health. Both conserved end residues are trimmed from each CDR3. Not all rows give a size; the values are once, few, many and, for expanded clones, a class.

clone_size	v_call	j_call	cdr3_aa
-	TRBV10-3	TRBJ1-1	AISDPRRRTEAF
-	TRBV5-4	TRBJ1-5	ASSLAGTSGPQH
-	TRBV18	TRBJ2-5	ASSPRLAGAGETQY
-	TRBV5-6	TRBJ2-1	ASSLIASPVYNEQF
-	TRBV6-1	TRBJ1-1	ASSLEHVNTEAF
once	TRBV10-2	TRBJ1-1	ASKGRLGHTEAF
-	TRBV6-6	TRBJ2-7	ASSPQGYEQY
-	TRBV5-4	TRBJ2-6	ASLNRRDKLSGANVLT
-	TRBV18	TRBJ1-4	ASSRGDSRNEKLF
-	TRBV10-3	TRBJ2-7	AISESVGSSYEQY
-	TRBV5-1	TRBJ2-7	ASSLAGRYEQY
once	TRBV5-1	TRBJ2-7	ASSSSYEQY
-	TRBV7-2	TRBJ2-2	ASSLNSHKNTGELF
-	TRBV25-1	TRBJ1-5	ASSGGVSNQPQH
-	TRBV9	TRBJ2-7	ASSVGRATPYEQY
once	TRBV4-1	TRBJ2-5	ASSQDLATETQY
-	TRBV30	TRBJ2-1	AWSFDRLAGGPNEQF
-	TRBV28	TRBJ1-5	ASSLATRKGGNQPQH
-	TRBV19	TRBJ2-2	ASTPGSTNTGELF
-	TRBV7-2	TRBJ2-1	ASSLDRASYNEQF
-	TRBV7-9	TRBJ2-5	ASSATSEQETQY
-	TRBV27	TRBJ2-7	ASSFSGTLSSYEQY
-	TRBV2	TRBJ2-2	ASSRGNTGELF
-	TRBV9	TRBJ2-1	ASSVTTSPGNEQF
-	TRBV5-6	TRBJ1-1	ASSLGIRNTEAF
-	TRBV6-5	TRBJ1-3	ASSWGDSGNTIY
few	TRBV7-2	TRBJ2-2	ASRLDRATGELF